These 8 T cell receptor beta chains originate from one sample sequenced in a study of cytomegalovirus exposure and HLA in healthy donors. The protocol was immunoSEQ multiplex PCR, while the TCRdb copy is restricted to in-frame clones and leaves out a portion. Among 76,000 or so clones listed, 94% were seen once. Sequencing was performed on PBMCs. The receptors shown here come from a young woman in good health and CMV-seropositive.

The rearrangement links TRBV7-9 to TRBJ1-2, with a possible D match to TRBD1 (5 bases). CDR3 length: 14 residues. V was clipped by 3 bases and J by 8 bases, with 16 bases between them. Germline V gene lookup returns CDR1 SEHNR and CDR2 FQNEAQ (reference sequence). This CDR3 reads CASSFGGGKIGYTF. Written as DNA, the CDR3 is TGTGCCAGCAGCTTTGGGGGAGGGAAAATCGGCTACACCTTC.

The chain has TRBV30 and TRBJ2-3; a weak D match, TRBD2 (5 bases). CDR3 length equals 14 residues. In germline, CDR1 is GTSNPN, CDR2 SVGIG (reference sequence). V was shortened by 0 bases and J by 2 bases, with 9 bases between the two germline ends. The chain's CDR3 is CAWSVSLATDTQYF. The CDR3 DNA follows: TGTGCCTGGAGTGTATCCCTAGCCACAGATACGCAGTATTTT.

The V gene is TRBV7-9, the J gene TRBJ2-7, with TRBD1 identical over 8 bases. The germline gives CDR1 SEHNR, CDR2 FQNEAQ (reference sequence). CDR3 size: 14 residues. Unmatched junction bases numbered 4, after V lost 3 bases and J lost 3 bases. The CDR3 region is CASSFRTGYYEQYF. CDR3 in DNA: TGTGCCAGCAGCTTCAGGACAGGGTACTACGAGCAGTACTTC.

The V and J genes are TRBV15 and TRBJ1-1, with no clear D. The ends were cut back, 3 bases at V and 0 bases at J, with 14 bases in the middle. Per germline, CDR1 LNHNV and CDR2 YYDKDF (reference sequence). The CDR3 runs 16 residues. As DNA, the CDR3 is TGTGCCACCAGCAGTATGGGTAGCGGCCTGAACACTGAAGCTTTCTTT. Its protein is CATSSMGSGLNTEAFF.

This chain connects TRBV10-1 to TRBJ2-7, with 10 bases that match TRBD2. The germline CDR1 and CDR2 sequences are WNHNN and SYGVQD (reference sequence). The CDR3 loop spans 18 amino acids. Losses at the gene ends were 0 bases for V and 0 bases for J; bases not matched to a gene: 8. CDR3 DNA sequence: TGCGCCAGCAGTGAGTCCAGAGGACTAGCGGCGTCCTCCTACGAGCAGTACTTC. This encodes CASSESRGLAASSYEQYF.

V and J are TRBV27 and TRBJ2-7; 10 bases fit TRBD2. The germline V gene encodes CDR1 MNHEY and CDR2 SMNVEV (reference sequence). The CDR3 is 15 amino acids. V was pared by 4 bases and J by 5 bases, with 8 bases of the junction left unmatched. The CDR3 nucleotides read TGTGCCAGCAGTTCCATAGCGGGAGGATACGACGAGCAGTACTTC. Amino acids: CASSSIAGGYDEQYF.

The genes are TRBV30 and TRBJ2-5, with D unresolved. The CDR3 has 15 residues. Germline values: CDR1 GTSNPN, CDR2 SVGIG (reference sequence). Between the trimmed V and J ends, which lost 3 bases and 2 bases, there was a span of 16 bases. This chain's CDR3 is CAWRTVSPYQETQYF. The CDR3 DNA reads TGTGCCTGGAGGACTGTAAGCCCCTATCAAGAGACCCAGTACTTC. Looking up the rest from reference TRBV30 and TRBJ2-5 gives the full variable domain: SQTIHQWPATLVQPVGSPLSLECTVEGTSNPNLYWYRQAAGRGLQLLFYSVGIGQISSEVPQNLSASRPQDRQFILSSKKLLLSDSGFYLCAWRTVSPYQETQYFGPGTRLLVL.

CDR3 in amino acids: CATSGSGVTQYF. The CDR3 DNA is TGTGCCACCAGCGGGAGTGGTGTGACCCAGTACTTC. The chain recombines TRBV15 with TRBJ2-5, with a possible D match to TRBD2 (5 bases). This CDR3 region has 12 residues. The germline gives CDR1 LNHNV, CDR2 YYDKDF (reference sequence). Trimming removed 5 bases from V and 7 bases from J, with 11 bases in between.